This T cell receptor (beta chain) was recorded in a study of blood T cell repertoires in COVID-19. Only in-frame clones appear in the TCRdb table, and some are missing; sequencing was by immunoSEQ multiplex PCR. The top ten clones hold 0.99% of a sample with hundreds of thousands of clones, more than 75% of them seen once. Per germline, CDR1 SEHNR and CDR2 FQNEAQ (reference sequence). V dropped 5 bases and J dropped 9 bases, with 17 bases sitting between them. The CDR3 spans 14 residues. The rearrangement joins TRBV7-9 to TRBJ2-1; no clear D. Input material: peripheral blood. The receptor comes from a woman between 40 and 50 years old who had recovered from COVID-19. CDR3: CASSPARPRSEQFF. The CDR3 nucleotides read TGTGCCAGCAGCCCCGCTCGCCCCCGGAGTGAGCAGTTCTTC.